These 2 T cell receptor beta chains were sequenced from one sample in a study of Ad26.COV2.S vaccination and SARS-CoV-2 variants. Treatment in this sample: approximately 18 received Ad26.COV2.S at low or high dose, single or two shots; about 5 received placebo; per-sample allocation not given. Samples came from day 63 after the first vaccine or placebo injection. Only in-frame clones appear in the TCRdb table, and some are missing; sequencing was by immunoSEQ multiplex PCR. The data hold over 400,000 clones, with roughly 88% observed a single time. Sequences were derived from peripheral blood, sampled in a trial of Ad26.COV2.S vaccine versus placebo. The receptor source for this set is a person between 18 and 60 years old who received the Ad26.COV2.S COVID-19 vaccine or a placebo.

The chain combines TRBV9 with TRBJ1-5, with a possible D match to TRBD1 (6 bases). With 4 bases removed from V and 3 bases from J, the gap between germline ends came to 11 bases. CDR3 size: 14 residues. CDR1 is SGDLS, CDR2 YYNGEE, per germline. The CDR3 loop reads CASSPWGHNQPQHF. CDR3 sequence (DNA): TGTGCCAGCAGCCCGTGGGGGCACAATCAGCCCCAGCATTTT.

The V gene is TRBV7-3, the J gene TRBJ2-3; the D call may be TRBD1 or TRBD2 (7 bases each). CDR1 SGHTA and CDR2 FQGTGA come from the germline V gene. The CDR3 spans 13 residues. Between the trimmed V and J ends, which lost 5 bases and 5 bases, there was a span of 11 bases. CDR3 sequence: CASSPRGGDTQYF. The CDR3 DNA sequence: TGTGCCAGCAGCCCCAGGGGGGGAGATACGCAGTATTTT.